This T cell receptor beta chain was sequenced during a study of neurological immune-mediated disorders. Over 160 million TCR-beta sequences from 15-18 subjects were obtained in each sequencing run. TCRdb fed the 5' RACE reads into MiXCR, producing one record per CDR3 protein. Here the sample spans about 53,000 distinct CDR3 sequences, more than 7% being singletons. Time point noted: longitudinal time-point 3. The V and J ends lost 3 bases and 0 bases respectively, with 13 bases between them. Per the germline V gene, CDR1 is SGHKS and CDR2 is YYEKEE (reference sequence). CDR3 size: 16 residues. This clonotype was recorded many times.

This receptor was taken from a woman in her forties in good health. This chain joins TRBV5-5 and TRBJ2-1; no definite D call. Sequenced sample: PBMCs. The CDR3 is CASSSYTSSSYNEQFF. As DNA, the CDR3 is TGTGCCAGCAGCTCGTATACATCGAGCTCCTACAATGAGCAGTTCTTC.